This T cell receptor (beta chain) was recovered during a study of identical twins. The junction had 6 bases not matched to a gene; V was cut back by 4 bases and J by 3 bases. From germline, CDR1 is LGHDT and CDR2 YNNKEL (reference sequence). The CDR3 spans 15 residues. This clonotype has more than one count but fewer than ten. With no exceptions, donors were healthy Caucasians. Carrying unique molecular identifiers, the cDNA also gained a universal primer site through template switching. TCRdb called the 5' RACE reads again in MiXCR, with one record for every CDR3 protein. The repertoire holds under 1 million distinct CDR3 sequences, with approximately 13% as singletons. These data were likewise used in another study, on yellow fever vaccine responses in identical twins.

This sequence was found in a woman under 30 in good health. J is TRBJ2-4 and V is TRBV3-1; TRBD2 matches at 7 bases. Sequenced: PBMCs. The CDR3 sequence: CASSLGRGGKNIQYF. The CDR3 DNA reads TGTGCCAGCAGCCTAGGGAGGGGAGGCAAAAACATTCAGTACTTC.